The 20 T cell receptor beta chains in this list originate from one sample, sequenced in a study of blood T cells in healthy people across ages (dated by TCRdb to about 2015). Receptors were amplified or captured by 5' RACE. These reads were obtained on an Illumina HiSeq 2500. A second PCR of roughly 7 to 11 cycles was run with a J-beta primer mix and a sample-barcoded 5' primer. TCRdb reprocessed the public reads (quality trimming at Q25 with fastp, clone calling with MiXCR) and kept in-frame beta chains. Each record represents a unique CDR3 protein, reported with the most common genes and DNA among its rows. The sample table contains hundreds of thousands of distinct CDR3 sequences; only one count was recorded for just under 25% of them. The ten largest clones capture roughly a tenth of the sample. These records were also assigned to another study, of T cells of mothers and their children.

What was sequenced was blood. These receptors were obtained from a boy between 5 and 17 years old in good health.

The chain recombines TRBV20-1 with TRBJ2-7, with unresolved D. Per the germline V gene, CDR1 is DFQATT and CDR2 is SNEGSKA (reference sequence). The CDR3 extends over 13 amino acids. V was shortened by 3 bases and J by 3 bases, with 12 bases between the two germline ends. CDR3 residues: CSARSWGNYEQYF. The CDR3 DNA reads as TGCAGTGCTAGGTCTTGGGGTAACTACGAGCAGTACTTC.

V is TRBV19 and J is TRBJ2-7; TRBD1 aligns across 7 bases. V was clipped by 4 bases and J by 3 bases; unmatched bases: 6. The length of the CDR3 is 14 residues. The V gene's germline CDR1 is LNHDA and CDR2 SQIVND (reference sequence). The CDR3 is CASSTRDSYYEQYF. CDR3 nucleotide sequence: TGTGCCAGTAGTACCCGGGACAGCTACTACGAGCAGTACTTC.

The rearrangement joins TRBV28 to TRBJ1-5, with 9 nucleotides matching TRBD1. CDR3 size: 14 residues. The germline CDR1 and CDR2 sequences are MDHEN and SYDVKM. The J segment lost 2 bases and the V segment lost 6 bases, leaving 2 bases of the junction unmatched. Here the CDR3 DNA reads TGTGCCAGCAGCGGGACAGGGCGCAATCAGCCCCAGCATTTT. It translates to CASSGTGRNQPQHF.

This clonotype was seen a handful of times. The chain uses TRBV6-5 and TRBJ1-1; tentative D call: TRBD1 (5 bases). The germline gives CDR1 MNHEY, CDR2 SVGAGI. This CDR3 is 13 amino acids long. Between the trimmed V and J ends, which lost 7 bases and 2 bases, there was a span of 11 bases. CDR3 nucleotide sequence: TGTGCCAGCACTCCGGGACCTAACACTGAAGCTTTCTTT. Protein product: CASTPGPNTEAFF.

This clonotype was counted a few times. The CDR3 loop reads CASSLEEGWIETQYF. The CDR3 bases are TGTGCCAGCAGCTTAGAGGAGGGTTGGATTGAGACCCAGTACTTC. The chain recombines TRBV11-3 with TRBJ2-5, with D perhaps TRBD2 (6 bases). Germline CDR1 SGHNT, CDR2 YENEEA. The CDR3 runs to 15 residues. With 0 bases removed from V and 5 bases from J, the gap between germline ends came to 13 bases.

The sample holds a few counts of this clonotype. This chain links TRBV7-9 with TRBJ1-5; D uncertain. The CDR3 consists of 13 residues. V was cut by 5 bases and J by 9 bases, with 14 bases left in between. Looked up from germline, CDR1 is SEHNR and CDR2 is FQNEAQ (reference sequence). Here the CDR3 reads CASSRAAGGPQHF. As DNA, the CDR3 is TGTGCCAGCAGCCGGGCCGCCGGTGGGCCCCAGCATTTT.

The genes are TRBV24-1 and TRBJ2-5; 7 bases match TRBD2. CDR3 length: 14 amino acids. With 7 bases clipped from V and 1 base from J, the junction kept 5 bases outside the gene matches. Looked up from germline, CDR1 is KGHDR and CDR2 is SFDVKD. CDR3 loop: CATSRGGTQETQYF. The CDR3 DNA reads TGTGCCACCAGCCGGGGAGGGACCCAAGAGACCCAGTACTTC.

This clonotype was seen only a few times. The genes are TRBV14 and TRBJ2-4; TRBD2 agrees at 7 bases. The CDR3 runs 15 residues. After removal of 1 base from V and 7 bases from J, the junction contained 7 bases not matched to a gene. The V gene's germline CDR1 is SGHDN and CDR2 FVKESK. The CDR3 is CASSQVGLAANIQYF. CDR3 sequence (DNA): TGTGCCAGCAGCCAAGTTGGCCTAGCGGCGAACATTCAGTACTTC.

The V and J genes are TRBV12-3 or TRBV12-4 and TRBJ1-6; unclear D gene. V lost 7 bases and J lost 9, with 10 bases in between. This CDR3 contains 12 residues. The CDR3 loop reads CASTDGSSPLHF. CDR3 sequence (DNA): TGTGCCAGCACCGACGGGAGTTCACCCCTCCACTTT.

V usage is TRBV5-6 and J usage is TRBJ1-1; TRBD1 might be the D (6 bases). Germline loops: CDR1 SGHDT, CDR2 YYEEEE. CDR3 length: 14 residues. V was pared by 4 bases and J by 7 bases, with 17 bases between. The CDR3: CASSPYRVGGEAFF. In nucleotides, the CDR3 is TGTGCCAGCAGCCCATACAGGGTGGGGGGTGAAGCTTTCTTT.

V is TRBV4-1 and J is TRBJ2-3; D is unresolved. The CDR3 has 18 amino acids. V lost 4 bases and J lost 3, with 23 bases in between. Germline lookup yields CDR1 MGHRA and CDR2 YSYEKL. The CDR3 bases are TGCGCCAGCAGCCCCAAAGGAGCCAGCACCGGACGGACAGATACGCAGTATTTT. This translates into CASSPKGASTGRTDTQYF.

This clonotype has only a few counts. This chain uses TRBV3-1 with TRBJ2-5; D is possibly TRBD1 (7 bases). Between the trimmed V and J ends, which lost 4 bases and 5 bases, there was a span of 17 bases. Germline V gene lookup returns CDR1 LGHDT and CDR2 YNNKEL (reference sequence). CDR3 length equals 15 residues. CDR3 sequence (DNA): TGTGCCAGCAGCCCGCGGGACAGTTGGGCGGAGACCCAGTACTTC. Protein product: CASSPRDSWAETQYF.

This clonotype was picked up a small number of times. V usage is TRBV7-9 and J usage is TRBJ1-1; D is unclear. Germline V CDR1 and CDR2: SEHNR, FQNEAQ (reference sequence). Deletions cut 4 bases from V and 0 bases from J, with 9 bases between. The CDR3 contains 14 residues. The CDR3 here is CASSSASLNTEAFF. DNA of the CDR3: TGTGCCAGCAGCTCCGCCTCCTTGAACACTGAAGCTTTCTTT. Supplemented by reference TRBV7-9 and TRBJ1-1, the full variable domain reads DTGVSQNPRHKITKRGQNVTFRCDPISEHNRLYWYRQTLGQGPEFLTYFQNEAQLEKSRLLSDRFSAERPKGSFSTLEIQRTEQGDSAMYLCASSSASLNTEAFFGQGTRLTVV.

This chain links TRBV5-5 with TRBJ2-1; 11 nucleotides agree with TRBD2. The CDR3 loop spans 16 amino acids. Trimming cost V 4 bases and J 0 bases; bases outside gene matches: 3. Germline V gene sequence: CDR1 SGHKS, CDR2 YYEKEE (reference sequence). The CDR3 loop reads CASSITSGGSYNEQFF. CDR3 sequence (DNA): TGTGCCAGCAGCATAACTAGCGGGGGCTCCTACAATGAGCAGTTCTTC.

This clonotype was detected a few times. The V and J genes are TRBV28 and TRBJ1-2; D unresolved. Germline CDR1 MDHEN, CDR2 SYDVKM. Trimming pared 6 bases from V and 8 bases from J, leaving 28 bases between. This CDR3 is built from 17 residues. The CDR3 spells CASRRPGSSVVGEGYTF. CDR3 in DNA: TGTGCCAGCAGACGCCCAGGTTCCTCCGTCGTGGGCGAAGGCTACACCTTC.

The genes are TRBV15 and TRBJ2-1, with D perhaps matching TRBD1 (5 bases). The germline gives CDR1 LNHNV, CDR2 YYDKDF (reference sequence). Between the trimmed V and J ends, which lost 6 bases and 4 bases, there was a span of 13 bases. The length of the CDR3 is 14 residues. The CDR3 region has the DNA TGTGCCACCAGGGTTGGGCAGGGATACAATGAGCAGTTCTTC. It is translated as CATRVGQGYNEQFF.

The sample holds a few counts of this clonotype. The CDR3 protein is CSASSVVGNLRRQFF. CDR3 nucleotide sequence: TGCAGTGCTAGTAGCGTGGTCGGGAACCTCAGGCGGCAGTTCTTC. The rearrangement joins TRBV20-1 to TRBJ2-5; a possible D gene is TRBD2 (5 bases). The better agreement between TRBJ2-1 and the DNA end casts doubt on the J call. CDR1 DFQATT and CDR2 SNEGSKA come from the germline V gene (reference sequence). The CDR3 is made up of 15 amino acids.

This chain uses TRBV29-1 with TRBJ2-5; a possible D gene is TRBD1 (6 bases). The DNA matches TRBJ2-7 better at its end, which makes the J call doubtful. Germline assignment: CDR1 SQVTM and CDR2 ANQGSEA. The CDR3 loop spans 14 amino acids. As DNA, the CDR3 is TGCAGCGTTGAAGAGGGGAACAGGGCGGGCGAGCAGTACTTC. Its translation is CSVEEGNRAGEQYF.

The chain is built from TRBV6-5 and TRBJ2-3; D not resolved. Deletions cut 5 bases from V and 5 bases from J, with 8 bases between. The CDR3 spans 12 residues. Germline V gene data show CDR1 as MNHEY and CDR2 as SVGAGI. CDR3 sequence reads: CASSENGDTQYF. The CDR3 DNA sequence: TGTGCCAGCAGTGAGAATGGAGATACGCAGTATTTT.

V is TRBV3-1 and J is TRBJ2-5, with D perhaps TRBD2 (7 bases). The V end lost 3 bases, the J end lost 3 bases, and 11 bases lay between the germline ends. The CDR3 has 14 amino acids. Germline V gives CDR1 LGHDT, CDR2 YNNKEL (reference sequence). CDR3 in DNA: TGTGCCAGCAGCCATGGCGGGGGCAAAGAGACCCAGTACTTC. It specifies CASSHGGGKETQYF.